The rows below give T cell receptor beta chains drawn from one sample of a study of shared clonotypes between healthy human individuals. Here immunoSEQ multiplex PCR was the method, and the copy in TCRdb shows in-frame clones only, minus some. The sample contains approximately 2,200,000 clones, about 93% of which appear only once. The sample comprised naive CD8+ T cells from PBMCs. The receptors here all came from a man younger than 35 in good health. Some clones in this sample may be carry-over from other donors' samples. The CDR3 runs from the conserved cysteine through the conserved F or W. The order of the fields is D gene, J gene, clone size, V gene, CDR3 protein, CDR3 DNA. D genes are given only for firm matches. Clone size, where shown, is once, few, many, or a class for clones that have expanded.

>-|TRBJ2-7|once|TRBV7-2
CASSLSLRRGKSGYEQYF
TGTGCCAGCAGCTTATCGCTGCGTAGGGGTAAAAGCGGCTACGAGCAGTACTTC
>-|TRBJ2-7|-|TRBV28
CASSLSLNPAYEQYF
TGTGCCAGCAGTTTAAGTCTTAACCCCGCCTACGAGCAGTACTTC
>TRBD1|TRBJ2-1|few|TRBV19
CASTGQEGYNEQFF
TGTGCCAGTACCGGACAGGAAGGGTACAATGAGCAGTTCTTC
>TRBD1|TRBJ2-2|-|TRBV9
CASSGRDRQNTGELFF
TGTGCCAGCAGCGGACGGGACAGACAAAACACCGGGGAGCTGTTTTTT
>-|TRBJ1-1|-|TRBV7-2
CASSFGSYGDTEAFF
TGTGCCAGCAGCTTCGGTTCGTATGGGGACACTGAAGCTTTCTTT
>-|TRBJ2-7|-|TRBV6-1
CASIGYLQPTYEQYF
TGTGCCAGCATTGGTTATCTCCAGCCGACCTACGAGCAGTACTTC
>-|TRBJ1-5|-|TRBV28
CASSFRGSNQPQHF
TGTGCCAGCAGTTTTAGGGGGAGCAATCAGCCCCAGCATTTT
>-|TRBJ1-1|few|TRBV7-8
CASSLGVRSTEAFF
TGTGCCAGCAGCTTAGGAGTCCGGAGCACTGAAGCTTTCTTT
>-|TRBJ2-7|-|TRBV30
CAWSPRGYNEQYF
TGTGCCTGGAGTCCTCGTGGGTACAACGAGCAGTACTTC
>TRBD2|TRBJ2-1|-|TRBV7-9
CATRLAEDNEQFF
TGTGCCACCCGACTAGCGGAGGACAATGAGCAGTTCTTC
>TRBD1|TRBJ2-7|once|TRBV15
CATSRGGQGFDEQYF
TGTGCCACCAGCAGAGGAGGACAGGGGTTCGACGAGCAGTACTTC
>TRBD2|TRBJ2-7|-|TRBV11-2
CASSQSGGGGYEQYF
TGTGCCAGCAGCCAGAGCGGGGGGGGAGGCTACGAGCAGTACTTC
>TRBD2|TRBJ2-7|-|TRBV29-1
CSVEGGDSYEQYF
TGCAGCGTTGAGGGGGGGGACTCCTACGAGCAGTACTTC
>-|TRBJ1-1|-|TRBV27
CASSLSSYGTEAFF
TGTGCCAGCAGTTTATCGAGCTACGGCACTGAAGCTTTCTTT
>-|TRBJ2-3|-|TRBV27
CASSLVQINTDTQYF
TGTGCCAGCAGTTTAGTACAGATCAACACAGATACGCAGTATTTT
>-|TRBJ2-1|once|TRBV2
CASRTGDRSNEQFF
TGTGCCAGCAGGACAGGAGATCGTTCCAATGAGCAGTTCTTC
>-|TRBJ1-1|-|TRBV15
CATRETDTEAFF
TGTGCCACCAGGGAGACGGACACTGAAGCTTTCTTT
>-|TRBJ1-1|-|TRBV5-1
CASSWGRDGPTEAFF
TGCGCCAGCAGCTGGGGACGGGACGGACCCACTGAAGCTTTCTTT
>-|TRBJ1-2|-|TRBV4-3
CASSQGGGQGYGYTF
TGCGCCAGCAGCCAAGGGGGCGGCCAGGGCTATGGCTACACCTTC
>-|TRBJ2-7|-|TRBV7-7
CASSLGPGIAYEQYF
TGTGCCAGCAGCTTAGGTCCAGGGATCGCCTACGAGCAGTACTTC
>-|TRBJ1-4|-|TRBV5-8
CASSLSQGLLFF
TGTGCCAGCAGCTTGAGCCAGGGCCTCCTGTTTTTT
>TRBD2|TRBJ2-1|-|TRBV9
CASSVEPSGSSFYNEQFF
TGTGCCAGCAGCGTAGAGCCTAGCGGGAGTTCTTTCTACAATGAGCAGTTCTTC
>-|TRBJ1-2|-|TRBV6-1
CASRYMGYGYTF
TGTGCCAGCAGGTACATGGGCTATGGCTACACCTTC
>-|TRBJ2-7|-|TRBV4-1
CASSQAVRSSYEQYF
TGCGCCAGCAGCCAGGCAGTAAGGAGCTCCTACGAGCAGTACTTC
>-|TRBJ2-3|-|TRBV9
CASSSPRGGQGYTDTQYF
TGTGCCAGCAGCTCCCCGCGGGGGGGACAGGGATACACAGATACGCAGTATTTT
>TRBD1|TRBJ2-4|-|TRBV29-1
CSVRDRDIQYF
TGCAGCGTACGGGACAGGGACATTCAGTACTTC
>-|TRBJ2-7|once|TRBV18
CASSPPGHSGVIYEQYF
TGTGCCAGCTCACCACCTGGGCACTCGGGCGTCATCTACGAGCAGTACTTC
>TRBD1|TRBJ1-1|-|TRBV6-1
CACSSPRQGTFF
TGTGCCTGCAGTTCACCCAGACAGGGAACTTTCTTT